A selection of T cell receptor beta chains follows, all from one sample in a study of CD8+ T cells in alopecia areata. Method: immunoSEQ multiplex PCR; TCRdb's copy keeps in-frame clones and lacks some. In the table there are hundreds of thousands of clones, around 62% of which are singletons. The sample consisted of CD4+ T cells sorted from blood, taken at week 0. These receptors came from a human donor with alopecia areata. Both conserved end residues are part of each CDR3. D genes are given only for firm matches. Rows may omit the clone size; those that give it use once, few, many or a size class.

V: TRBV5-6; D: .; J: TRBJ1-5; length: 15; size: few; DNA: TGTGCCAGCAGCTTGTACAGGGCGCGGGGGCAGCCCCAGCATTTT; CDR3: CASSLYRARGQPQHF
V: TRBV6-6; D: TRBD2; J: TRBJ2-3; length: 15; size: .; DNA: TGTGCCAGCAGTAAAGTAGCGGGAGGGAGGGATACGCAGTATTTT; CDR3: CASSKVAGGRDTQYF
V: TRBV5-1; D: .; J: TRBJ1-2; length: 15; size: .; DNA: TGCGCCAGCAGCTTGGAAGGCGACAGCTCGGGTGGCTACACCTTC; CDR3: CASSLEGDSSGGYTF
V: TRBV5-6; D: .; J: TRBJ1-2; length: 14; size: .; DNA: TGTGCCAGCAGCTTTCCAGGGAAAGTCTATGGCTACACCTTC; CDR3: CASSFPGKVYGYTF
V: TRBV6-1; D: .; J: TRBJ1-5; length: 15; size: few; DNA: TGTGCCAGCAGTGACAACATCATAACGGGGCAGCCCCAGCATTTT; CDR3: CASSDNIITGQPQHF
V: TRBV7-2; D: .; J: TRBJ1-1; length: 16; size: .; DNA: TGTGCCAGCAGCTTAGCCGCTTCTGTGGGGGGCACTGAAGCTTTCTTT; CDR3: CASSLAASVGGTEAFF
V: TRBV29-1; D: TRBD1; J: TRBJ2-5; length: 14; size: .; DNA: TGCAGCACTGGGACAGGGCGATACGAGGAGACCCAGTACTTC; CDR3: CSTGTGRYEETQYF
V: TRBV7-2; D: TRBD2; J: TRBJ2-1; length: 15; size: .; DNA: TGTGCCAGCAGCTTAGGGTTAGCGGGAAGTCGTGAGCAGTTCTTC; CDR3: CASSLGLAGSREQFF
V: TRBV7-9; D: TRBD1; J: TRBJ1-1; length: 15; size: .; DNA: TGTGCCAGCAGCTGGGACAGGGAGAGGAGGGCTGAAGCTTTCTTT; CDR3: CASSWDRERRAEAFF
V: TRBV10-3; D: .; J: TRBJ1-2; length: 13; size: .; DNA: TGTGCCATCAGTGAGGATGAAGAAGGGGGCTACACCTTC; CDR3: CAISEDEEGGYTF
V: TRBV4-1; D: .; J: TRBJ1-1; length: 15; size: once; DNA: TGCGCCAGCAGCCAAGCGGGCGGGTGGGGAACTGAAGCTTTCTTT; CDR3: CASSQAGGWGTEAFF
V: TRBV19; D: .; J: TRBJ2-3; length: 16; size: .; DNA: TGTGCCAGTAGTATCCGACTAGGGGGGATCGGAGATACGCAGTATTTT; CDR3: CASSIRLGGIGDTQYF
V: TRBV15; D: .; J: TRBJ2-1; length: 15; size: .; DNA: TGTGCCACCAGCAGAGATCGGATGAATATCGATGAGCAGTTCTTC; CDR3: CATSRDRMNIDEQFF
V: TRBV7-9; D: TRBD1; J: TRBJ1-1; length: 15; size: few; DNA: TGTGCCAGCAGCTTAGCCGGGACAGGGTCTTCCAGAGCTTTCTTT; CDR3: CASSLAGTGSSRAFF
V: TRBV5-1; D: .; J: TRBJ1-6; length: 16; size: once; DNA: TGCGCCAGCAGCTTGGATCCTGTCTCCTATAATTCACCCCTCCACTTT; CDR3: CASSLDPVSYNSPLHF
V: TRBV4-1; D: TRBD2; J: TRBJ2-5; length: 15; size: .; DNA: TGCGCCAGCAGCCAAGTATCTAGCGGGAGTATGTCCCAGTACTTC; CDR3: CASSQVSSGSMSQYF
V: TRBV6-5; D: .; J: TRBJ1-1; length: 14; size: .; DNA: TGTGCCAGCAGGCGACAGCTCCCGAACACTGAAGCTTTCTTT; CDR3: CASRRQLPNTEAFF
V: TRBV30; D: .; J: TRBJ1-3; length: 16; size: .; DNA: TGTGCCTGGAGTGTATCCAGCCCCTACTCTGGAAACACCATATATTTT; CDR3: CAWSVSSPYSGNTIYF
V: TRBV27; D: TRBD1; J: TRBJ1-1; length: 15; size: .; DNA: TGTGCCAGCAGTACCCCGACAGGGCTTAAATCTGAAGCTTTCTTT; CDR3: CASSTPTGLKSEAFF
V: TRBV5-1; D: TRBD1; J: TRBJ2-1; length: 13; size: .; DNA: TGCGCCAGCAGCGTGACAGGGCTAACTGAGCAGTTCTTC; CDR3: CASSVTGLTEQFF
V: TRBV4-3; D: .; J: TRBJ2-3; length: 16; size: .; DNA: TGCGCCAGCAGCCAAGGCGTGAGGGCCGACACAGATACGCAGTATTTT; CDR3: CASSQGVRADTDTQYF
V: TRBV5-1; D: .; J: TRBJ2-2; length: 14; size: .; DNA: TGCGCCAGCAGCTTGGTTGGAACTACCGGGGAGCTGTTTTTT; CDR3: CASSLVGTTGELFF
V: TRBV29-1; D: .; J: TRBJ2-3; length: 13; size: .; DNA: TGCAGCGTTAAAGTAGCAGGCACAGATACGCAGTATTTT; CDR3: CSVKVAGTDTQYF
V: TRBV6-6; D: TRBD2; J: TRBJ2-5; length: 15; size: .; DNA: TGTGCCAGCAGTTACTCTGGGACTAGCCAAGAGACCCAGTACTTC; CDR3: CASSYSGTSQETQYF
V: TRBV20-1; D: .; J: TRBJ2-1; length: 11; size: .; DNA: TGCAGTGCTAGTAGAGGGGAAGAGCAGTTCTTC; CDR3: CSASRGEEQFF
V: TRBV9; D: .; J: TRBJ2-6; length: 17; size: .; DNA: TGTGCCAGCAGCCCCAGACAAGGTGGATCTGGGGCCAACGTCCTGACTTTC; CDR3: CASSPRQGGSGANVLTF